Listed below are T cell receptor beta chains from one sample, sequenced in a study of cytomegalovirus exposure and HLA in healthy donors. Repertoires were generated with immunoSEQ multiplex PCR, while TCRdb's copy carries only in-frame clones and drops some. The table has 200,000 to 300,000 clones, roughly four fifths seen once. The sequenced sample was PBMCs. These TCRs come from a woman aged 40 to 50 in good health and CMV-seropositive. The CDR3 runs from the conserved cysteine through the conserved F or W. The order of the fields is CDR3 DNA, CDR3 protein, J gene, V gene, clone size, D gene, CDR3 length. A D gene is named only where the DNA matches it firmly. Size is stated for part of the rows, as once, few or many counts, or as a class when the clone is expanded.

CDR3 DNA: TGTGCCACCGCAGGGCGACCTTACAATGAGCAGTTCTTC
CDR3 protein: CATAGRPYNEQFF
J gene: TRBJ2-1
V gene: TRBV15
clone size: NA
D gene: NA
CDR3 length: 13

CDR3 DNA: TGTGCCAGCAGCACAGGACAGCTGAACACCGGGGAGCTGTTTTTT
CDR3 protein: CASSTGQLNTGELFF
J gene: TRBJ2-2
V gene: TRBV7-2
clone size: NA
D gene: NA
CDR3 length: 15

CDR3 DNA: TGTGCCAGCAGCTTCAATAGCGGTAAAAACATTCAGTACTTC
CDR3 protein: CASSFNSGKNIQYF
J gene: TRBJ2-4
V gene: TRBV7-2
clone size: NA
D gene: NA
CDR3 length: 14

CDR3 DNA: TGTGCCAGCTCACCCTCGACAGGGGGCTCCGGGGAGACCCAGTACTTC
CDR3 protein: CASSPSTGGSGETQYF
J gene: TRBJ2-5
V gene: TRBV18
clone size: NA
D gene: TRBD1
CDR3 length: 16

CDR3 DNA: TGTGCCAGCGGCTGGCTAGACAATGAGCAGTTCTTC
CDR3 protein: CASGWLDNEQFF
J gene: TRBJ2-1
V gene: TRBV7-3
clone size: NA
D gene: NA
CDR3 length: 12

CDR3 DNA: TGTGCCAGCTCACCCGGGGGTGTGACCACTGAAGCTTTCTTT
CDR3 protein: CASSPGGVTTEAFF
J gene: TRBJ1-1
V gene: TRBV18
clone size: few
D gene: NA
CDR3 length: 14

CDR3 DNA: TGTGCCAGCAGGAACAGCAGGGGCGGTGGCTACACCTTC
CDR3 protein: CASRNSRGGGYTF
J gene: TRBJ1-2
V gene: TRBV6-5
clone size: once
D gene: NA
CDR3 length: 13

CDR3 DNA: TGTGCCAGCAGCTTATTGACACTAGCGAAGTCCTACGAGCAGTACTTC
CDR3 protein: CASSLLTLAKSYEQYF
J gene: TRBJ2-7
V gene: TRBV7-9
clone size: NA
D gene: TRBD2
CDR3 length: 16

CDR3 DNA: TGTGCCAGCAAGGGCGGGAGCTCCTACAATGAGCAGTTCTTC
CDR3 protein: CASKGGSSYNEQFF
J gene: TRBJ2-1
V gene: TRBV7-9
clone size: NA
D gene: TRBD2
CDR3 length: 14

CDR3 DNA: TGCAGCGTTGAAGATCAAACAGGGCGGGGGGCTTTCTTT
CDR3 protein: CSVEDQTGRGAFF
J gene: TRBJ1-1
V gene: TRBV29-1
clone size: NA
D gene: NA
CDR3 length: 13

CDR3 DNA: TGTGCCAGCAGGTTGGGAGCGTATAGCACAGATACGCAGTATTTT
CDR3 protein: CASRLGAYSTDTQYF
J gene: TRBJ2-3
V gene: TRBV4-2
clone size: NA
D gene: NA
CDR3 length: 15

CDR3 DNA: TGTGCCAGCAGTTTAAGGGAGGGAGGGACCTACGAGCAGTACTTC
CDR3 protein: CASSLREGGTYEQYF
J gene: TRBJ2-7
V gene: TRBV27
clone size: NA
D gene: TRBD2
CDR3 length: 15

CDR3 DNA: TGTGCCATCGGTGGGCTGGGGACTAGCGTTCCCACCTACGAGCAGTACTTC
CDR3 protein: CAIGGLGTSVPTYEQYF
J gene: TRBJ2-7
V gene: TRBV10-3
clone size: NA
D gene: TRBD2
CDR3 length: 17

CDR3 DNA: TGTGCCAGCAGTCCCACGGACAGGGTTAACGGGGAGCTGTTTTTT
CDR3 protein: CASSPTDRVNGELFF
J gene: TRBJ2-2
V gene: TRBV27
clone size: NA
D gene: TRBD1
CDR3 length: 15

CDR3 DNA: TGTGCCAGCAGCCAACCGGGACTAGCGGGAGGGAGGACCGGGGAGCTGTTTTTT
CDR3 protein: CASSQPGLAGGRTGELFF
J gene: TRBJ2-2
V gene: TRBV7-9
clone size: NA
D gene: TRBD2
CDR3 length: 18

CDR3 DNA: TGTGCCAGCAGCCAATCCCTCTACCGGGGGGAGCTGTTTTTT
CDR3 protein: CASSQSLYRGELFF
J gene: TRBJ2-2
V gene: TRBV11-3
clone size: once
D gene: NA
CDR3 length: 14

CDR3 DNA: TGTGCCAGCAGCTTAGAGAGCCAGAGCGGGTATCACGAGCAGTACTTC
CDR3 protein: CASSLESQSGYHEQYF
J gene: TRBJ2-7
V gene: TRBV7-2
clone size: NA
D gene: NA
CDR3 length: 16

CDR3 DNA: TGTGCCAGCAGCCCCTCAGGGGTCGTTACTGAAGCTTTCTTT
CDR3 protein: CASSPSGVVTEAFF
J gene: TRBJ1-1
V gene: TRBV2
clone size: NA
D gene: NA
CDR3 length: 14

CDR3 DNA: TGTGCCAGCAGCCTAGGACTAGCGGCCCAAGAGACCCAGTACTTC
CDR3 protein: CASSLGLAAQETQYF
J gene: TRBJ2-5
V gene: TRBV9
clone size: NA
D gene: TRBD2
CDR3 length: 15

CDR3 DNA: TGCGCCAGCAGCCAAGATGACCTAGCGGGAGTCTCTCGCTACGAGCAGTACTTC
CDR3 protein: CASSQDDLAGVSRYEQYF
J gene: TRBJ2-7
V gene: TRBV4-1
clone size: NA
D gene: TRBD2
CDR3 length: 18

CDR3 DNA: TGTGCCATCAGTGAGAAGGGGGATAGCGGGAGGGCCGGTACGCAGTATTTT
CDR3 protein: CAISEKGDSGRAGTQYF
J gene: TRBJ2-3
V gene: TRBV10-3
clone size: NA
D gene: TRBD2
CDR3 length: 17

CDR3 DNA: TGTGCCAGCAGGCTAGCCACCGGGGAGCTGTTTTTT
CDR3 protein: CASRLATGELFF
J gene: TRBJ2-2
V gene: TRBV5-4
clone size: NA
D gene: NA
CDR3 length: 12

CDR3 DNA: TGTGCCAGCAGTTGGCCGGGACAGGGCGTACCCTACGAGCAGTACTTC
CDR3 protein: CASSWPGQGVPYEQYF
J gene: TRBJ2-7
V gene: TRBV5-8
clone size: NA
D gene: TRBD1
CDR3 length: 16

CDR3 DNA: TGCGCCAGCAGCGCCCGGGACACCCGTAATTCGTGGTTCTTC
CDR3 protein: CASSARDTRNSWFF
J gene: TRBJ2-1
V gene: TRBV5-1
clone size: NA
D gene: NA
CDR3 length: 14

CDR3 DNA: TGTGCCAGCCGCAGACAGGGGGCTTACGAGCAGTACTTC
CDR3 protein: CASRRQGAYEQYF
J gene: TRBJ2-7
V gene: TRBV28
clone size: once
D gene: TRBD1
CDR3 length: 13

CDR3 DNA: TGTGCCATCAAGAGTCAAGGGGGTAGGGATGAAGCTTTCTTT
CDR3 protein: CAIKSQGGRDEAFF
J gene: TRBJ1-1
V gene: TRBV10-3
clone size: once
D gene: NA
CDR3 length: 14

CDR3 DNA: TGTGCCAGCAGCTTAACGCTCACAGGGCTGGAACAGCCCCAGCATTTT
CDR3 protein: CASSLTLTGLEQPQHF
J gene: TRBJ1-5
V gene: TRBV7-8
clone size: NA
D gene: NA
CDR3 length: 16

CDR3 DNA: TGTGCCAGCAACCAACTAGCGGGAGGAGGGGATACGCAGTATTTT
CDR3 protein: CASNQLAGGGDTQYF
J gene: TRBJ2-3
V gene: TRBV25-1
clone size: once
D gene: TRBD2
CDR3 length: 15

CDR3 DNA: TGTGCCAGCAGTTCCGGGACTAGCGGGAGATACGAGCAGTACTTC
CDR3 protein: CASSSGTSGRYEQYF
J gene: TRBJ2-7
V gene: TRBV28
clone size: NA
D gene: TRBD2
CDR3 length: 15

CDR3 DNA: TGTGCCAGCTCACCCCGAACACCCAACTACGAGCAGTACTTC
CDR3 protein: CASSPRTPNYEQYF
J gene: TRBJ2-7
V gene: TRBV18
clone size: NA
D gene: NA
CDR3 length: 14

CDR3 DNA: TGTGCCAGCAGCCCATCTCTGGGACTAGACCTCCTAAATGAGCAGTTCTTC
CDR3 protein: CASSPSLGLDLLNEQFF
J gene: TRBJ2-1
V gene: TRBV7-2
clone size: NA
D gene: TRBD2
CDR3 length: 17

CDR3 DNA: TGTGCCACGCGGGAAAGGGAGCACACCGGGGAGCTGTTTTTT
CDR3 protein: CATREREHTGELFF
J gene: TRBJ2-2
V gene: TRBV10-3
clone size: NA
D gene: NA
CDR3 length: 14

CDR3 DNA: TGTGCCAGCAGCCCCCCCAAGCGGGAGGTTTACACCGGGGAGCTGTTTTTT
CDR3 protein: CASSPPKREVYTGELFF
J gene: TRBJ2-2
V gene: TRBV5-6
clone size: NA
D gene: TRBD2
CDR3 length: 17

CDR3 DNA: TGTGCCAGTAGTTCTGGCGGGAGGGCCACGTACGAGCAGTACTTC
CDR3 protein: CASSSGGRATYEQYF
J gene: TRBJ2-7
V gene: TRBV19
clone size: NA
D gene: TRBD2
CDR3 length: 15

CDR3 DNA: TGTGCCAGCAGCTTGGGAGGGGGAAAGGCCAAAAACATTCAGTACTTC
CDR3 protein: CASSLGGGKAKNIQYF
J gene: TRBJ2-4
V gene: TRBV5-8
clone size: NA
D gene: NA
CDR3 length: 16

CDR3 DNA: TGCAGCGTTGCGGAGCAAGCGGGAGGGAGCGTTGAGCAGTTCTTC
CDR3 protein: CSVAEQAGGSVEQFF
J gene: TRBJ2-1
V gene: TRBV29-1
clone size: NA
D gene: TRBD2
CDR3 length: 15

CDR3 DNA: TGTGCCAGCAGCCATTACGGGAGTTGGGTGGAGACCCAGTACTTC
CDR3 protein: CASSHYGSWVETQYF
J gene: TRBJ2-5
V gene: TRBV14
clone size: NA
D gene: NA
CDR3 length: 15

CDR3 DNA: TGTGCCACCAGCAGAGATGTGGCTAGCTACGAGCAGTACTTC
CDR3 protein: CATSRDVASYEQYF
J gene: TRBJ2-7
V gene: TRBV15
clone size: NA
D gene: NA
CDR3 length: 14

CDR3 DNA: TGTGCCAGCAGCGCGGGACTAGCGGCATACGAGCAGTACTTC
CDR3 protein: CASSAGLAAYEQYF
J gene: TRBJ2-7
V gene: TRBV9
clone size: NA
D gene: TRBD2
CDR3 length: 14

CDR3 DNA: TGTGCCGCAGACAGGGGGCAGTGGAAAGAGACCCAGTACTTC
CDR3 protein: CAADRGQWKETQYF
J gene: TRBJ2-5
V gene: TRBV30
clone size: NA
D gene: TRBD1
CDR3 length: 14

CDR3 DNA: TGTGCCAGCAGTGGGGGGTTTGTCGGGAGTTTGTCCTACGAGCAGTACTTC
CDR3 protein: CASSGGFVGSLSYEQYF
J gene: TRBJ2-7
V gene: TRBV2
clone size: NA
D gene: NA
CDR3 length: 17

CDR3 DNA: TGTGCCTGGGCTCGCATTACAGGGCAAGGAGGCACTGAAGCTTTCTTT
CDR3 protein: CAWARITGQGGTEAFF
J gene: TRBJ1-1
V gene: TRBV30
clone size: once
D gene: NA
CDR3 length: 16

CDR3 DNA: TGTGCCAGCAGTTACTCAGGGACTAGCTTCACCTACGAGCAGTACTTC
CDR3 protein: CASSYSGTSFTYEQYF
J gene: TRBJ2-7
V gene: TRBV6-6
clone size: NA
D gene: TRBD2
CDR3 length: 16

CDR3 DNA: TGTGCCACCAGCAGACCGGGACAGGGGAACACTGAAGCTTTCTTT
CDR3 protein: CATSRPGQGNTEAFF
J gene: TRBJ1-1
V gene: TRBV15
clone size: NA
D gene: TRBD1
CDR3 length: 15

CDR3 DNA: TGTGCCTGGAGTGAGGAGGGGACTGAAGCTTTCTTT
CDR3 protein: CAWSEEGTEAFF
J gene: TRBJ1-1
V gene: TRBV30
clone size: NA
D gene: NA
CDR3 length: 12

CDR3 DNA: TGTGCCAGCAGCTTAGTGGGGGGATCGGGGCAGTTCTTC
CDR3 protein: CASSLVGGSGQFF
J gene: TRBJ2-1
V gene: TRBV7-8
clone size: NA
D gene: NA
CDR3 length: 13

CDR3 DNA: TGCGCCAGCAGCTTTCGCGGGAGGACTAGCACAGATACGCAGTATTTT
CDR3 protein: CASSFRGRTSTDTQYF
J gene: TRBJ2-3
V gene: TRBV5-1
clone size: NA
D gene: TRBD2
CDR3 length: 16

CDR3 DNA: TGTGCCAGCAGCTTAGATGCGGCAGGGTACGAGCAGTACTTC
CDR3 protein: CASSLDAAGYEQYF
J gene: TRBJ2-7
V gene: TRBV11-2
clone size: NA
D gene: NA
CDR3 length: 14

CDR3 DNA: TGTGCCAGCAGCTTACTGACTAGCACAGATACGCAGTATTTT
CDR3 protein: CASSLLTSTDTQYF
J gene: TRBJ2-3
V gene: TRBV11-2
clone size: NA
D gene: NA
CDR3 length: 14

CDR3 DNA: TGCACCAGCAGCCAAGGGCCGTTCTACGAGCAGTACTTC
CDR3 protein: CTSSQGPFYEQYF
J gene: TRBJ2-7
V gene: TRBV1
clone size: NA
D gene: NA
CDR3 length: 13